This T cell receptor beta chain was found in a study of T cell repertoires in cytomegalovirus infection. A remark on this clonotype: Its cognate antigen is unknown.

TCRdb reanalysed the reads using MiXCR and keeps one entry per CDR3 protein. The sample yields more than 45,000 distinct CDR3 sequences, over 15% seen once. The CDR3 is made up of 15 amino acids. Germline loops: CDR1 SNHLY, CDR2 FYNNEI. V trimming: 4 bases; J trimming: 2 bases; junction bases outside the gene matches: 6. The sequence was obtained from a human donor in good health (CMV status not recorded). Some clones in this sample may be carry-over from other donors' samples. The sequences come from CD8+ T cells from cultured PBMCs, collected from culture after CMV antigen stimulation. The chain uses TRBV2 and TRBJ2-7, with TRBD2 matching 9 bases. The CDR3 here is CASSASAGGPYEQYF. In nucleotides, the CDR3 is TGTGCCAGCAGTGCCTCAGCGGGAGGACCCTACGAGCAGTACTTC.